What follows is one T cell receptor beta chain and its context. This clonotype was seen a handful of times. The specificity of this receptor is unknown. Base qualities are not recorded, but no much larger clone differs from it by a single base. TCR repertoires of sorted CD4+ and CD8+ blood T cells from severe aplastic anemia patients and healthy subjects were deep-sequenced in the study. Ficoll-Paque density gradient centrifugation was used to isolate peripheral blood mononuclear cells. Before DNA extraction, CD4+ and CD8+ T cells were sorted by FACS or by magnetic beads. This sample was included in a study of CD8+CD57+ T cells in acquired aplastic anemia (dated by TCRdb to the late 2010s). Some background on the complete study: On average, sorted CD4+ and CD8+ cells yielded approximately 3 ug of extracted DNA, with a range of roughly 0.17 to 27.4 ug. An average of approximately 10 million reads for CD4+ cells and roughly 11 million reads for CD8+ cells was obtained from healthy donor samples. Study-level results and caveats: Around 27 CD8+ CDR3 sequences were found to be shared between patients and controls, but these sequences appeared to be highly expressed in patients and within the immunodominant clones of the patients. Between patients and healthy controls, no significant difference in CD8+ Simpson's diversity was found (P=0.060).

Genomic DNA was used as template for profiling of TCR beta VDJ combinations and CDR3 sequences. An Illumina HiSeq 2000 was used for TCR repertoire sequencing. In the source study's methods: TRBV/TRBJ rearrangement plots, CDR3 size and DJ length profiles, and Simpson's diversity index were used to evaluate the repertoires. The immunodominant clone was defined as the most abundant DNA sequence in deep sequencing data. CDR3 amino acid sequences were screened for sharing across subjects and compared with published repertoires and the VDJdb database. TCRdb redid the processing of the public reads, applying fastp at Q25 and MiXCR, and retained in-frame beta chains. Entries that share a CDR3 protein sequence are merged under the most common genes and DNA. The V and J calls were not made by the authors but by TCRdb's processing. This sample gives some 220,000 distinct CDR3 sequences in total; almost 35% of them show up just once. The ten biggest clones cover 1% to 1.3% of the sample.

From its cysteine to its phenylalanine, the CDR3 spans 15 amino acids. The only DNA kept is the CDR3, 45 bases in frame from the first base. CDR1 and CDR2 are read off the germline V gene (reference sequence) as GTSNPN and SVGIG. V is cut back by 3 bases and J by 6 bases, with 12 bases in the junction unmatched. The chain links TRBV30 with TRBJ1-2, and TRBD1 aligns with 8 junction nucleotides. This TCR was sampled from a human donor in good health, serving as a control. The sequenced sample was sorted CD4+, CD8+, or CD8+CD57+ T cells (not recorded which) from PBMCs. This receptor has the CDR3 CAWRRPTGGMHGYTF. In nucleotides, the sequence is TGTGCCTGGAGGAGACCTACAGGGGGGATGCATGGCTACACCTTC.